What follows are 19 T cell receptor beta chains derived from one specimen sequenced in a study of post-analysis software for immune sequencing data. Findings of the study overall: Comparison of patients with controls showed a handful of TRBV segments more frequent in patients, TRBV5-6, TRBV5-1 and TRBV20-1 among them.

Their antigen targets remain unknown. The TCR beta cDNA libraries carried unique molecular identifiers. One entry per CDR3 protein results from TCRdb running MiXCR on the PCR reads. The top ten hold about 1.8% of the sample, which has roughly 620,000 distinct CDR3 sequences, roughly 46% seen once. The sequencing sample was made of blood. All receptors come from a girl between 5 and 17 years old with multiple sclerosis.

The CDR3 loop reads CASSFGQGFQETQYF. The CDR3 DNA reads TGTGCCAGCAGTTTCGGACAGGGCTTTCAGGAGACCCAGTACTTC. The chain employs TRBV25-1 and TRBJ2-5, with 8 bases that match TRBD1. Germline V gene lookup returns CDR1 MGHDK and CDR2 SYGVNS. J gave up 5 bases and V 5 bases, and 10 bases lay outside the gene matches. CDR3 size: 15 residues. The variable domain in full, completed from reference TRBV25-1 and TRBJ2-5, reads EADIYQTPRYLVIGTGKKITLECSQTMGHDKMYWYQQDPGMELHLIHYSYGVNSTEKGDLSSESTVSRIRTEHFPLTLESARPSHTSQYLCASSFGQGFQETQYFGPGTRLLVL.

The CDR3 DNA follows: TGTGCCAGCAGTCCAACCGGGACAGGGGCTAATCAGCCCCAGCATTTT. As protein: CASSPTGTGANQPQHF. The chain couples TRBV12-3 or TRBV12-4 to TRBJ1-5; 10 bases align to TRBD1. V dropped 5 bases and J dropped 4; count of bases not matched to a gene: 8. There are 16 residues in the CDR3.

V gene TRBV20-1 combines with J gene TRBJ2-7; TRBD2 might be the D (6 bases). The CDR3 loop spans 11 amino acids. Germline values: CDR1 DFQATT, CDR2 SNEGSKA (reference sequence). V was shortened by 6 bases and J by 2 bases, with 8 bases between the two germline ends. CDR3 in DNA: TGCAGTGCCCCGGGGGCCTACGAGCAGTACTTC. As protein: CSAPGAYEQYF.

The chain carries TRBV4-1 and TRBJ2-1; 7 bases map to TRBD1. The CDR3 spans 12 residues. The germline gives CDR1 MGHRA, CDR2 YSYEKL. Trimming took 5 bases from V and 9 from J; bases not matched to a gene: 4. The CDR3 loop reads CASSLTGIEQFF. The CDR3 DNA reads as TGCGCCAGCAGCTTGACAGGGATTGAGCAGTTCTTC.

The rearrangement links TRBV5-1 to TRBJ2-1, with TRBD2 matching over 12 bases. Trimming took 3 bases from V and 8 from J; bases not matched to a gene: 6. Germline V lookup: CDR1 SGHRS, CDR2 YFSETQ. The CDR3 has 15 amino acids. The CDR3 here is CASSYRLAGDHEQFF. The CDR3 DNA reads as TGCGCCAGCAGCTACAGACTAGCGGGGGATCATGAGCAGTTCTTC.

This clonotype appeared a few times. This sequence joins TRBV4-2 and TRBJ2-7; a possible D gene is TRBD2 (6 bases). This CDR3 is 16 amino acids long. V lost 1 base and J 2 bases, leaving 15 bases between the germline ends. CDR1 LGHNA and CDR2 YNFKEQ come from the germline V gene. The DNA of the CDR3 is TGTGCCAGCAGCCAAGGGGTCGGGAGTGGGGCCTACGAGCAGTACTTC. This encodes CASSQGVGSGAYEQYF.

The V and J genes are TRBV6-6 and TRBJ2-3, with D hard to call. The CDR3 totals 11 residues. Trimming left V 4 bases short and J 5 bases short, with 4 bases between. The V gene's germline CDR1 is MNHNY and CDR2 SVGAGI (reference sequence). CDR3 DNA: TGTGCCAGCAGTTCTCAAGATACGCAGTATTTT. Its translation is CASSSQDTQYF.

V usage is TRBV30 and J usage is TRBJ2-1; D tentatively fits TRBD1 or TRBD2 (5 bases each). V was pared by 4 bases and J by 9 bases, with 13 bases between. The germline CDR1 and CDR2 sequences are GTSNPN and SVGIG (reference sequence). The CDR3 runs 12 residues. CDR3 sequence reads: CAWTWGNSEQFF. The CDR3 region has the DNA TGTGCCTGGACTTGGGGGAATAGTGAGCAGTTCTTC.

In this sample, this clonotype turned up a few times. The rearrangement links TRBV5-1 to TRBJ2-5, with 14 bases identical to TRBD2. With V trimmed by 5 bases and J by 5 bases, 8 bases remained unmatched. The germline V gene encodes CDR1 SGHRS and CDR2 YFSETQ. The CDR3 is made up of 16 amino acids. The CDR3, as DNA: TGCGCCAGCAGTCGGGGACTAGCGGGAGAAGGCGAGACCCAGTACTTC. It translates to CASSRGLAGEGETQYF. Variable domain in full (rest from reference TRBV5-1 and TRBJ2-5): KAGVTQTPRYLIKTRGQQVTLSCSPISGHRSVSWYQQTPGQGLQFLFEYFSETQRNKGNFPGRFSGRQFSNSRSEMNVSTLELGDSALYLCASSRGLAGEGETQYFGPGTRLLVL.

The chain joins TRBV6-4 to TRBJ2-2; D is unresolved. This CDR3 is 14 amino acids long. Germline-derived CDR1 and CDR2 are MRHNA and SNTAGT. The ends were cut back, 2 bases at V and 3 bases at J, with 7 bases in the middle. CDR3 sequence (DNA): TGTGCCAGCAGTGACGGGTGGGACACCGGGGAGCTGTTTTTT. It specifies CASSDGWDTGELFF.

This rearrangement joins TRBV28 to TRBJ2-7, with 7 bases that match TRBD2. V gave up 1 base and J gave up 5 bases; unmatched junction bases: 8. The CDR3 is 15 amino acids. Germline V gene data show CDR1 as MDHEN and CDR2 as SYDVKM. In nucleotides, the CDR3 is TGTGCCAGCAGTTTATTGGCTAGCGGAGGCCACGAGCAGTACTTC. This gives the protein CASSLLASGGHEQYF.

This chain connects TRBV5-1 to TRBJ2-1; TRBD2 agrees at 10 bases. J lost 5 bases, V lost 0 bases, and 5 bases had no gene match. CDR3 length: 16 amino acids. Germline lookup yields CDR1 SGHRS and CDR2 YFSETQ. The DNA for the CDR3 is TGCGCCAGCAGCTTGGAAGCGGGAGGGCCCCACAATGAGCAGTTCTTC. This encodes CASSLEAGGPHNEQFF.

The V and J genes are TRBV12-3 or TRBV12-4 and TRBJ2-7; D gene ambiguous. This CDR3 comprises 12 residues. Trimming took off 6 bases at V and 6 bases at J, with 12 bases between the two ends. The CDR3 is CASSLDPSEQYF. The DNA of the CDR3 is TGTGCCAGCAGCTTGGACCCCAGCGAGCAGTACTTC.

This clonotype has more than one count but fewer than ten. The CDR3: CASSSGTSGTAQYF. CDR3 in DNA: TGTGCCAGCAGCTCCGGGACTAGCGGGACCGCGCAGTACTTC. This chain connects TRBV7-8 to TRBJ2-5, with 13 nucleotides matching TRBD2. Germline V gives CDR1 SGHVS, CDR2 FQNEAQ. The CDR3 is 14 residues long. J gave up 11 bases and V 4 bases, and 7 bases lay outside the gene matches.

The CDR3 DNA reads as TGTGCCAGCAGCCGAGCGGGAGTGGTCTACAATGAGCAGTTCTTC. This gives the protein CASSRAGVVYNEQFF. The V gene is TRBV12-3 or TRBV12-4, the J gene TRBJ2-1, with 8 bases matching TRBD2. Trimming cost V 6 bases and J 3 bases; bases outside gene matches: 7. CDR3 size: 15 residues.

This clonotype turned up a few times. The rearrangement links TRBV2 to TRBJ2-1; maybe TRBD2 (5 bases). Germline V CDR1 and CDR2: SNHLY, FYNNEI. The ends were cut back, 11 bases at V and 5 bases at J, with 19 bases in the middle. The CDR3 is made up of 14 amino acids. CDR3 DNA sequence: TGTGCCGGCACATCCCCAGCGGACCACAATGAGCAGTTCTTC. Translation: CAGTSPADHNEQFF.

The gene calls are TRBV2 and TRBJ2-7, with D hard to call. The CDR3 loop spans 13 amino acids. Germline loops: CDR1 SNHLY, CDR2 FYNNEI. Deletions cut 5 bases from V and 0 bases from J, with 8 bases between. CDR3 DNA sequence: TGTGCCAGCAGTACTTTCGACTCCTACGAGCAGTACTTC. Translating it yields CASSTFDSYEQYF.

The chain carries TRBV6-5 and TRBJ2-7; D is undetermined. The CDR3 length is 15 residues. V was clipped by 0 bases and J by 3 bases, with 12 bases between them. Germline V gene data show CDR1 as MNHEY and CDR2 as SVGAGI. The CDR3 loop reads CASSYSSLQVYEQYF. The CDR3 DNA reads TGTGCCAGCAGTTACTCGAGCCTACAAGTCTACGAGCAGTACTTC.

CDR3 sequence reads: CASSYRGRLGYTF. The CDR3 DNA follows: TGTGCCAGCAGCTACAGGGGGCGCTTGGGCTACACCTTC. The rearrangement links TRBV2 to TRBJ1-2, with 9 bases that match TRBD1. The trim removed 6 bases at V and 8 bases at J, leaving 7 bases unmatched. The V gene's germline CDR1 is SNHLY and CDR2 FYNNEI. The CDR3 totals 13 residues. Looking up the rest from reference TRBV2 and TRBJ1-2 gives the full variable domain: EPEVTQTPSHQVTQMGQEVILRCVPISNHLYFYWYRQILGQKVEFLVSFYNNEISEKSEIFDDQFSVERPDGSNFTLKIRSTKLEDSAMYFCASSYRGRLGYTFGSGTRLTVV.